This T cell receptor (beta chain) came from a study of post-analysis software for immune sequencing data. Study context: Patients had relapsing-remitting, secondary progressive or progressive-relapsing multiple sclerosis; some lacked subtype. Study-level results: Pronounced co-clustering by F measure was evident among identically batched samples. TRBV5-6, TRBV5-1 and TRBV20-1 were among roughly five TRBV segments more frequent in patients than controls. Among multiple sclerosis patients, normalized Chao1 diversity was significantly below that of controls.

Prepared libraries of TCR beta cDNA carried unique molecular identifiers. One entry per CDR3 protein, called by TCRdb with MiXCR from the PCR reads. The sample lists hundreds of thousands of distinct CDR3 sequences, 35% to 40% occurring once. Details on this clonotype: Its antigen is unknown. A much larger clone is a single base away; this may be a read error.

This CDR3 region has 16 residues. CDR1 is MNHEY, CDR2 SVGAGI, per germline. The material sequenced was blood. The chain carries TRBV6-5 and TRBJ2-1; tentative D call: TRBD2 (5 bases). The J call may be incorrect, as the DNA end agrees better with TRBJ2-7. This sequence was found in a girl between 10 and 17 years old with multiple sclerosis. The CDR3 DNA follows: TGTGCCAGCAGTTACTCGTCGGGGAGCTCCTACAATGAGCAGTACTTC. Amino acid sequence: CASSYSSGSSYNEQYF.